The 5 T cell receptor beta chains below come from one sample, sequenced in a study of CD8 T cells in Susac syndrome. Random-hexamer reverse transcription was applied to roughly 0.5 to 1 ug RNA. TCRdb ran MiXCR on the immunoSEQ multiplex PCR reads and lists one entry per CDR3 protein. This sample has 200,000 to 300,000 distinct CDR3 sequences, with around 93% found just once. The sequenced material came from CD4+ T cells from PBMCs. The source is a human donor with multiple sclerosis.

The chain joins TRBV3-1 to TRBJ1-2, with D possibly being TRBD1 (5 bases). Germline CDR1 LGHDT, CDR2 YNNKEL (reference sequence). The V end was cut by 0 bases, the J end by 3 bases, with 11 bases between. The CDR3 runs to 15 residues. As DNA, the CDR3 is TGTGCCAGCAGCCAAGATGCACGGGGGTACTATGGCTACACCTTC. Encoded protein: CASSQDARGYYGYTF.

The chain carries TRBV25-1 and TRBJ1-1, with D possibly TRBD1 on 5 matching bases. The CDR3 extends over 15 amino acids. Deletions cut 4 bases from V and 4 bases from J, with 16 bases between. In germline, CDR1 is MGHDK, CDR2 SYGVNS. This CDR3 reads CASSAFPGAGTEAFF. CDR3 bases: TGTGCCAGCAGTGCTTTTCCCGGGGCGGGCACTGAAGCTTTCTTT.

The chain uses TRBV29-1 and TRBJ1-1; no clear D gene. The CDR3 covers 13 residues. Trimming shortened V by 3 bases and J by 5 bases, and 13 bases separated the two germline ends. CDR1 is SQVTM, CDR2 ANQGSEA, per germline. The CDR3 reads CSVERARGTEAFF. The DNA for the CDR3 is TGCAGCGTTGAGAGGGCCCGAGGGACTGAAGCTTTCTTT.

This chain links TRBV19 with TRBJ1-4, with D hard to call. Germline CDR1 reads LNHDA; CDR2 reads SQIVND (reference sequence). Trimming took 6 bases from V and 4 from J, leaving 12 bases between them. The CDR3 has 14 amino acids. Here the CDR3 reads CASSQGRINEKLFF. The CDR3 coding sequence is TGTGCCAGTAGCCAAGGACGGATTAATGAAAAACTGTTTTTT. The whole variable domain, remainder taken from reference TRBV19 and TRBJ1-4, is DGGITQSPKYLFRKEGQNVTLSCEQNLNHDAMYWYRQDPGQGLRLIYYSQIVNDFQKGDIAEGYSVSREKKESFPLTVTSAQKNPTAFYLCASSQGRINEKLFFGSGTQLSVL.

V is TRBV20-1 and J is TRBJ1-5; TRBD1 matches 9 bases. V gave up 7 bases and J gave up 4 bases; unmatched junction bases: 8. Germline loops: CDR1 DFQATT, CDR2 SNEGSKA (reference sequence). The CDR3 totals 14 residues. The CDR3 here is CSVRQGVNNQPQHF. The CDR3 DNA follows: TGCAGTGTAAGACAGGGGGTAAATAATCAGCCCCAGCATTTT.